A selection of T cell receptor beta chains follows, all from one sample in a study of neurological immune-mediated disorders. TCRdb used MiXCR to reprocess the 5' RACE reads, holding one entry per CDR3 protein. The profile covers 30,000 to 40,000 distinct CDR3 sequences, with around 10% appearing a single time and around 4% taken by the ten largest. Material for sequencing was PBMCs. Every receptor here comes from a man in his fifties or sixties with HTLV-1-associated myelopathy (HAM/TSP). Each CDR3 is given with its conserved first and last residue. A D gene is named only where the DNA matches it firmly. Clone size is given for some rows only: seen once, a few or many times, or a class if the clone is expanded.

clone size,V gene,J gene,D gene,CDR3 DNA,CDR3 protein
many,TRBV29-1,TRBJ2-6,NA,TGCAGCGTTGAAGATCGAAGCGGTTGGGACACCTCTGGGGCCAACGTCCTGACTTTC,CSVEDRSGWDTSGANVLTF
many,TRBV7-2,TRBJ1-5,NA,TGTGCCAGCAGCTCTCGTAGCAGGGATCAGCCCCAGCATTTT,CASSSRSRDQPQHF
many,TRBV20-1,TRBJ2-5,NA,TGCAGTGCTACTCAAGAGACCCAGTACTTC,CSATQETQYF
NA,TRBV3-1,TRBJ2-1,TRBD2,TGTGCCAGCAGCGGAGTCCGTAGGGCGGGACTAGCGTTGTCCAATGAGCAGTTCTTC,CASSGVRRAGLALSNEQFF
many,TRBV5-1,TRBJ2-1,TRBD2,TGCGCCAGCACCGGGACTAGCGGGGAGTACAATGAGCAGTTCTTC,CASTGTSGEYNEQFF
many,TRBV6-5,TRBJ2-1,NA,TGTGCCAGCAGTTTGGGACCCGCCTGGGGCAATGAGCAGTTCTTC,CASSLGPAWGNEQFF
few,TRBV20-1,TRBJ2-7,NA,TGCAGTGTCTCCGACCTATCCCGCGGCTACGAGCAGTACTTC,CSVSDLSRGYEQYF
many,TRBV29-1,TRBJ2-1,TRBD1,TGCAGCGTTGGCAACCCGGGACAGCCCTACAATGAGCAGTTCTTC,CSVGNPGQPYNEQFF
few,TRBV27,TRBJ2-3,TRBD1,TGTGCCAGCAGTTTACGGGACAGTCTCGGGGACATAGATACGCAGTATTTT,CASSLRDSLGDIDTQYF
many,TRBV20-1,TRBJ2-3,TRBD2,TGCAGTGTTGCGCCCTCCGGGACTAGCGGGAGTTGGTGGTATTTT,CSVAPSGTSGSWWYF
many,TRBV20-1,TRBJ2-3,TRBD2,TGCAGTGCTAGAGATGGCTCTAGCGGGAGGGATCCGCAGTATTTT,CSARDGSSGRDPQYF
many,TRBV10-3,TRBJ2-7,NA,TGTGCCATCAGTGACCTCCGGAGCTCCTACGAGCAGTACTTC,CAISDLRSSYEQYF
many,TRBV7-3,TRBJ2-2,TRBD2,TGTGCCAGCAGCTTAACTAGCGGGAGCACCGGGGAGCTGTTTTTT,CASSLTSGSTGELFF
medium-sized,TRBV5-1,TRBJ2-3,NA,TGCGCCAGCAGCTTCTCAGAGAGCACAGATACGCAGTATTTT,CASSFSESTDTQYF
many,TRBV18,TRBJ2-3,TRBD2,TGTGCCAGCTCACTTTCGCGGATTAGCGGGACAGATACGCAGTATTTT,CASSLSRISGTDTQYF
many,TRBV9,TRBJ2-1,TRBD2,TGTGCCAGCAGCGTACTAGCGGGGGCATACAATGAGCAGTTCTTC,CASSVLAGAYNEQFF
many,TRBV5-5,TRBJ2-1,NA,TGTGCCAGCAGCTTGGCTTCGGGCCCTTACAATGAGCAGTTCTTC,CASSLASGPYNEQFF
medium-sized,TRBV10-3,TRBJ2-3,NA,TGTGCCATCAGTGAGGGACGGGGCACAGATACGCAGTATTTT,CAISEGRGTDTQYF
many,TRBV6-2/TRBV6-3,TRBJ1-2,NA,TGTGCCAGCAGCTCACAGCCCCTTGATGGCTACACCTTC,CASSSQPLDGYTF
many,TRBV5-1,TRBJ2-1,NA,TGCGCCAGCAGCTTGGCAAGGCCCGGGGTGGAGCAGTTCTTC,CASSLARPGVEQFF
many,TRBV2,TRBJ1-1,NA,TGTGCCAGCAGTGACACTCAGGGAGGTTCGAAAGCTTTCTTT,CASSDTQGGSKAFF
many,TRBV5-1,TRBJ2-5,NA,TGCGCCAGCACCCTAAGTGAACCGGTAGAGACCCAGTACTTC,CASTLSEPVETQYF
many,TRBV10-3,TRBJ1-1,NA,TGTGCCATCAGTGAGGGTCAGGGAAACACTGAAGCTTTCTTT,CAISEGQGNTEAFF
many,TRBV5-1,TRBJ2-1,TRBD2,TGCGCCAGCAGCTTGGATGGCGGGGGGTGGAATGAGCAGTTCTTC,CASSLDGGGWNEQFF
many,TRBV2,TRBJ2-7,TRBD2,TGTGCCAGCGGGGGGGCCTACGAGCAGTACTTC,CASGGAYEQYF
many,TRBV20-1,TRBJ2-1,TRBD2,TGCAGTTGCTCTAGCGGGGGGGGGAACAATGAGCAGTTCTTC,CSCSSGGGNNEQFF
many,TRBV9,TRBJ2-3,NA,TGTGCCAGCAGCGGAGCGTCAGCGGGCACAGATACGCAGTATTTT,CASSGASAGTDTQYF
many,TRBV12-3/TRBV12-4,TRBJ1-5,NA,TGTGCCAGCAGTTTGTATACAGTAGGGGTCCAGCCCCAGCATTTT,CASSLYTVGVQPQHF
many,TRBV6-2/TRBV6-3,TRBJ1-2,NA,TGTGCCAGCAGTGCCGTAGGTGGCATCGGCTACACCTTC,CASSAVGGIGYTF
many,TRBV7-9,TRBJ2-3,TRBD2,TGTGCCAGCAGCCTTAGCGGGAGAGACACAGATACGCAGTATTTT,CASSLSGRDTDTQYF
NA,TRBV11-3,TRBJ2-3,TRBD2,TGTGCCAGCAGCCCGGGACTAGCGTTTAACACAGATACGCAGTATTTT,CASSPGLAFNTDTQYF
NA,TRBV29-1,TRBJ2-2,NA,TGCAGCGCCAGATACGAGTTCGCGGGCGGGGAGCGGTTTTTT,CSARYEFAGGERFF
many,TRBV2,TRBJ2-1,TRBD2,TGTGCCACCAAAGGACTAGCGGGAGGGATATACAATGAGCAGTTCTTC,CATKGLAGGIYNEQFF
many,TRBV27,TRBJ2-7,NA,TGTGCCAGCAGTCCTCAGAGGGGCGAACTAAGCGAGCAGTACTTC,CASSPQRGELSEQYF
many,TRBV7-6,TRBJ2-1,TRBD2,TGTGCCAGCAGTAGGGGGGCGAGGGGCTCAACGGCGGGAGGGTATAACAATGAGCAGTTCTTC,CASSRGARGSTAGGYNNEQFF
many,TRBV5-1,TRBJ2-1,NA,TGCGCCAGCAGGCGGCTAGGGGATCGGGTGAACAATGAGCAGTTCTTC,CASRRLGDRVNNEQFF
many,TRBV7-6,TRBJ2-7,NA,TGTGCCAGCAGCTCACAGGGATCTGGAGAGCAGTACTTC,CASSSQGSGEQYF
many,TRBV6-6,TRBJ2-7,NA,TGTGCCAGCAGCCCATCGGGGCAGGGTAGGCAGCAGTACTTC,CASSPSGQGRQQYF
many,TRBV18,TRBJ1-2,TRBD1,TGTGCCAGCTCTCCGCGACAGGGAGACGGCTACACCTTC,CASSPRQGDGYTF
many,TRBV7-8,TRBJ2-7,NA,TGTGCCAGCAGCTTACTCCGGGAGAGTGGCGAGCAGTACTTC,CASSLLRESGEQYF
many,TRBV5-1,TRBJ1-5,NA,TGCGCCAGCAGCCCGGACGTTGGTCGGCCCCAGCATTTT,CASSPDVGRPQHF
many,TRBV19,TRBJ2-5,TRBD2,TGTGCCAGTAGTATTGGTAGCGGGAGGGGAGAGACCCAGTACTTC,CASSIGSGRGETQYF
many,TRBV5-1,TRBJ1-2,NA,TGCGCCAGCAGCTTGAATGGGGGCGCGGCTGGCTACACCTTC,CASSLNGGAAGYTF
many,TRBV5-6,TRBJ2-5,NA,TGTGCCAGCAGCTTGGGACAGGAACAGACCCAGTACTTC,CASSLGQEQTQYF
many,TRBV20-1,TRBJ1-2,NA,TGCAGTGCTAGTGATAGGGGCTACACCTTC,CSASDRGYTF
few,TRBV19,TRBJ2-3,NA,TGTGCCAGTAGTATAGGAGGGACGCAGTATTTT,CASSIGGTQYF